This T cell receptor (beta chain) was profiled in a study of T cell changes during pregnancy in multiple sclerosis (dated 2019 in TCRdb). About the investigation overall: In women with multiple sclerosis, the researchers looked at how the T cell repertoire shifted as pregnancy progressed.

A note on this clone: Its specific antigen is unknown. It has no much larger one-base neighbor in the sample; base qualities were not kept.

Library method: the immunoSEQ multiplex PCR assay. TCRdb's version of the immuneACCESS table is confined to in-frame rearrangements and falls short of the full clone set. An unresolved V gene accounts for under half of the shortfall where checked; the remainder is of unknown origin. The sample records about 60,000 clones, roughly 90% of which are singletons. The ten largest make up 1.3% of the sample. Measured from the cysteine to the phenylalanine, the CDR3 is 17 residues long. Only CDR3 DNA remains: 51 bases, in frame from the first base. Via the germline V gene, CDR1 is SGHAT and CDR2 FQNNGV. V lost 5 bases and J lost 3 bases, and the count of bases not matched to a germline gene is 12.

The origin of this receptor is a female donor with multiple sclerosis, enrolled in a pregnancy study. Sequenced material: peripheral blood, taken in the second trimester of pregnancy. This receptor chain uses TRBV11-2 and TRBJ2-3, and 9 bases in between align with TRBD2. Here is the DNA: TGTGCCAGCAGCCCGCGAGGGGAGCGGGGGGCGACAGATACGCAGTATTTT. Translated, this is CASSPRGERGATDTQYF.